Detailed here is one T cell receptor beta chain. The sample is drawn from a study of blood T cell repertoires in COVID-19. On the study more broadly: Samples taken during acute and convalescent COVID-19 were collected in the United States, Italy and Spain. PBMCs, B-cell-depleted T cells, or T cells provided the cDNA or gDNA that made up the material.

This CDR3 has 15 amino acids. Under the authors' procedure: Estimated nucleated cell counts came from reference gene primer amplification. Sequencing used immunoSEQ multiplex PCR; TCRdb keeps in-frame clones, though not all of them. V, J and clone size are taken as reported in that table, and D and trimming were inferred from the DNA itself. This sample has about 160,000 clones, with 70% to 85% found just once. Material: peripheral blood. V gene TRBV21-1 combines with J gene TRBJ1-5; the table calls TRBD1, which could not be checked here. TRBV21-1 is given as a pseudogene. The receptor was isolated from a woman over 75 with acute or convalescent COVID-19. The CDR3 DNA follows: TGTGCCAGCCCTCCCACCGACAGGGAGGATCAGCCCCAGCATTTT. It specifies CASPPTDREDQPQHF.